Sequencing of this TCR beta chain was carried out in a study of blood T cell repertoires in COVID-19. Background on the study: Samples taken during acute and convalescent COVID-19 were collected in the United States, Italy and Spain. PBMCs, B-cell-depleted T cells, or T cells provided the cDNA or gDNA that made up the material.

V dropped 0 bases and J dropped 6; count of bases not matched to a gene: 2. CDR1 is ENHRY, CDR2 SYGVKD, per germline. The CDR3 has 13 residues. Details on this clone: The sample contains more than one DNA sequence encoding this CDR3.

Original handling: The authors estimated nucleated cell counts from reference gene primer amplification. Sequencing was performed with immunoSEQ multiplex PCR; in TCRdb, only in-frame clones are kept and a portion is missing. Clone size and the V and J calls come from that table; the DNA yielded D and trimming. The sample lists around 300,000 clones; 70% to 90% were seen once. The clonotype originates from a human donor in a cohort sampled during active COVID-19. The gene calls are TRBV10-3 and TRBJ2-7, with 7 positions matching TRBD1. Material for sequencing was peripheral blood. The CDR3 DNA reads as TGTGCCATCAGTGAGTCGACAGGGCGCGAGCAGTACTTC. Protein: CAISESTGREQYF.